The 30 T cell receptor beta chains in this list originate from one sample, sequenced in a study of identical twins. In TCRdb, the 5' RACE reads were re-called with MiXCR into one record per CDR3 protein. Of fewer than 20,000 distinct CDR3 sequences in the sample, roughly 70% were seen once. The sequenced sample was memory (CD45RO+) T cells sorted from blood. These receptors all come from a young woman in good health. This table probably holds off-target reads from a library built for another chain.

V gene TRBV20-1 combines with J gene TRBJ2-2; 9 bases map to TRBD2. The CDR3 has 14 amino acids. Germline CDR1 is DFQATT and CDR2 is SNEGSKA (reference sequence). V trimming: 5 bases; J trimming: 6 bases; junction bases outside the gene matches: 7. The CDR3 nucleotides read TGCAGTGCTGGAATAGCGGGAGTGTCCGGGGAGCTGTTTTTT. Its protein is CSAGIAGVSGELFF.

This sequence joins TRBV20-1 and TRBJ1-1; unclear D gene. This CDR3 region has 14 residues. CDR1 DFQATT and CDR2 SNEGSKA come from the germline V gene (reference sequence). V gave up 5 bases and J gave up 1 base, with 14 bases separating them. The CDR3 spells CSAYQFQRNTEAFF. Here the CDR3 DNA reads TGCAGTGCTTATCAATTTCAGAGGAACACTGAAGCTTTCTTT.

The chain combines TRBV5-5 with TRBJ2-7; a weak D match, TRBD1 (6 bases). The CDR3 contains 15 residues. V was pared by 0 bases and J by 4 bases, with 14 bases between. Germline CDR1 reads SGHKS; CDR2 reads YYEKEE (reference sequence). CDR3 protein: CASSLAGAGDYEQYF. The CDR3 DNA reads TGTGCCAGCAGCTTGGCTGGGGCAGGGGATTACGAGCAGTACTTC.

The J gene is TRBJ2-3, the V gene TRBV11-3, with D perhaps TRBD2 (5 bases). Germline lookup yields CDR1 SGHNT and CDR2 YENEEA. The CDR3 has 14 amino acids. Deletions cut 5 bases from V and 6 bases from J, with 15 bases between. The CDR3 region has the DNA TGTGCCAGCAGCCGAGCGGTGGTTGGGGATACGCAGTATTTT. It specifies CASSRAVVGDTQYF.

The gene calls are TRBV20-1 and TRBJ2-1; D tentatively reads TRBD1 or TRBD2 (5 bases each). V was pared by 3 bases and J by 0 bases, with 6 bases between. Germline CDR1 reads DFQATT; CDR2 reads SNEGSKA (reference sequence). The CDR3 has 13 amino acids. The CDR3 DNA is TGCAGTGCTAGGGGACGCTCCTACAATGAGCAGTTCTTC. Its protein is CSARGRSYNEQFF.

V usage is TRBV21-1 and J usage is TRBJ2-1; the table's TRBD2 call for D was not verified on the DNA. TRBV21-1 is a pseudogene. The CDR3 has 20 residues. CDR3 protein: CASSMRTSGRDNNYYNEQFF. Written as DNA, the CDR3 is TGTGCCAGCAGCATGCGGACTAGCGGGAGAGACAATAACTACTACAATGAGCAGTTCTTC.

The V call is TRBV20-1, the J call TRBJ1-1; 7 bases are shared with TRBD1. Germline loops: CDR1 DFQATT, CDR2 SNEGSKA (reference sequence). This CDR3 has 12 residues. CDR3 residues: CSARDRNTEAFF. CDR3 DNA sequence: TGCAGCGCCCGGGACAGGAACACTGAAGCTTTCTTT.

In its sample, this clonotype was seen a few times. The CDR3, as DNA: TGTGCCAGCAGTGACATGGGGGTTCAGCCCCAGCATTTT. Translating gives CASSDMGVQPQHF. The chain uses TRBV2 and TRBJ1-5; a weak D match, TRBD1 (5 bases). Per the germline V gene, CDR1 is SNHLY and CDR2 is FYNNEI. The CDR3 is 13 amino acids. V lost 3 bases and J 6 bases, leaving 9 bases between the germline ends.

The chain recombines TRBV28 with TRBJ2-7; D ambiguous. The CDR3 sequence is 14 residues long. The V and J ends lost 5 bases and 5 bases respectively, with 16 bases between them. Germline values: CDR1 MDHEN, CDR2 SYDVKM. The CDR3 sequence is CASSIGNQADEQYF. The DNA for the CDR3 is TGTGCCAGCAGTATAGGGAACCAGGCGGACGAGCAGTACTTC.

This chain links TRBV2 with TRBJ2-7, with unresolved D. V lost 2 bases to trimming and J lost 2 bases, with 10 bases between them. This CDR3 contains 14 residues. Per the germline V gene, CDR1 is SNHLY and CDR2 is FYNNEI. The CDR3: CASSESPGPYEQYF. CDR3 nucleotides: TGTGCCAGCAGTGAATCCCCAGGCCCCTACGAGCAGTACTTC.

The V and J genes are TRBV11-2 and TRBJ2-1, with D perhaps matching TRBD2 (6 bases). The CDR3 extends over 13 amino acids. Germline CDR1 and CDR2: SGHAT and FQNNGV. V was cut by 8 bases and J by 6 bases, with 14 bases left in between. CDR3 in amino acids: CASRDSLLNEQFF. CDR3 bases: TGTGCCAGCCGGGACTCCCTCCTCAATGAGCAGTTCTTC.

The V and J genes are TRBV19 and TRBJ2-1, with D tentatively TRBD1 or TRBD2 (5 bases each). The CDR3 has 13 residues. V lost 4 bases, J lost 3 bases, and 7 bases lay in between. Germline values: CDR1 LNHDA, CDR2 SQIVND (reference sequence). The CDR3 is CASSRGRYNEQFF. The CDR3 coding sequence is TGTGCCAGTAGTAGGGGACGCTACAATGAGCAGTTCTTC.

This chain links TRBV28 with TRBJ2-1, with TRBD2 as a possible D gene (6 bases). The CDR3 sequence is 14 residues long. Trimming left V 8 bases short and J 7 bases short, with 18 bases between. In germline, CDR1 is MDHEN, CDR2 SYDVKM. CDR3 loop: CASFEGGPGNEQFF. CDR3 sequence (DNA): TGTGCCAGCTTTGAGGGAGGACCGGGGAATGAGCAGTTCTTC. Full variable domain (rest looked up from reference TRBV28 and TRBJ2-1): DVKVTQSSRYLVKRTGEKVFLECVQDMDHENMFWYRQDPGLGLRLIYFSYDVKMKEKGDIPEGYSVSREKKERFSLILESASTNQTSMYLCASFEGGPGNEQFFGPGTRLTVL.

Only a few counts were recorded for this clonotype. The rearrangement uses TRBV9 and TRBJ2-1, with TRBD1 as a possible D gene (6 bases). The germline V gene has CDR1 SGDLS and CDR2 YYNGEE. The CDR3 consists of 14 residues. The V end was cut by 2 bases, the J end by 4 bases, with 10 bases between. The CDR3 protein is CASSVEGVYNEQFF. The CDR3 DNA is TGTGCCAGCAGCGTCGAGGGGGTATACAATGAGCAGTTCTTC.

The chain uses TRBV6-2 or TRBV6-3 and TRBJ2-2, with D tentatively TRBD1 (5 bases). CDR1 MNHEY and CDR2 SVGEGT come from the germline V gene. The CDR3 spans 18 residues. V dropped 6 bases and J dropped 5 bases, with 25 bases sitting between them. The chain's CDR3 is CASRHTLKQGRDTGELFF. The CDR3 bases are TGTGCCAGCAGACACACCCTCAAGCAGGGTAGAGATACCGGGGAGCTGTTTTTT.

This clonotype has a handful of counts. V usage is TRBV29-1 and J usage is TRBJ2-7; 9 nucleotides align to TRBD2. Germline lookup yields CDR1 SQVTM and CDR2 ANQGSEA. CDR3 length equals 12 residues. Trimming at V came to 4 bases and at J to 7 bases, leaving 5 bases not matched to a gene. The CDR3 loop is CSVVAGGNEQYF. The CDR3 DNA reads TGCAGCGTTGTTGCGGGAGGGAATGAGCAGTACTTC.

This clonotype has only a few counts. This chain connects TRBV2 to TRBJ2-1; the D call may be TRBD1 or TRBD2 (5 bases each). Trimming removed 2 bases from V and 7 bases from J, with 18 bases in between. CDR1 and CDR2 from the germline V gene are SNHLY and FYNNEI. The CDR3 is made up of 16 amino acids. The CDR3 is CASSENWGGLRNEQFF. CDR3 bases: TGTGCCAGCAGTGAAAATTGGGGCGGACTTAGAAATGAGCAGTTCTTC. The entire variable domain, with the rest obtained from reference TRBV2 and TRBJ2-1, is as follows: EPEVTQTPSHQVTQMGQEVILRCVPISNHLYFYWYRQILGQKVEFLVSFYNNEISEKSEIFDDQFSVERPDGSNFTLKIRSTKLEDSAMYFCASSENWGGLRNEQFFGPGTRLTVL.

V usage is TRBV12-3 or TRBV12-4 and J usage is TRBJ2-1; 7 nucleotides match TRBD2. This CDR3 comprises 14 residues. Losses at the gene ends were 7 bases for V and 5 bases for J; bases not matched to a gene: 8. The DNA of the CDR3 is TGTGCCAGCAATTACCTAGCGGCAGACAATGAGCAGTTCTTC. Its translation: CASNYLAADNEQFF.

The CDR3 protein is CASSLAGSTDTQYF. CDR3 bases: TGTGCCAGCAGCTTAGCGGGGAGCACAGATACGCAGTATTTT. V and J are TRBV7-2 and TRBJ2-3, with D unresolved. CDR3 length equals 14 residues. Trimming removed 0 bases from V and 0 bases from J, with 4 bases in between. Germline V gene lookup returns CDR1 SGHTA and CDR2 FQGNSA.

This clonotype was seen only once. CDR3 coding DNA: TGCAGCGTTGCTACCCGGGACCCGACACATGAGCAGTTCTTC. It codes for CSVATRDPTHEQFF. The chain links TRBV29-1 to TRBJ2-1; D may be TRBD1 or TRBD2 (5 bases each). Germline values: CDR1 SQVTM, CDR2 ANQGSEA. V was pared by 4 bases and J by 8 bases, with 18 bases between. This CDR3 spans 14 amino acids.

A few counts support this clonotype. This CDR3 reads CASSSDLAGKYNEQFF. The CDR3 DNA is TGTGCCAGCAGTTCCGATCTAGCGGGGAAATACAATGAGCAGTTCTTC. J is TRBJ2-1 and V is TRBV6-2 or TRBV6-3; 9 bases are shared with TRBD2. Germline-derived CDR1 and CDR2 are MNHEY and SVGEGT. There are 16 residues in the CDR3. V dropped 4 bases and J dropped 4; count of bases not matched to a gene: 8.

V usage is TRBV29-1 and J usage is TRBJ2-1; D ambiguous. Germline V gene data show CDR1 as SQVTM and CDR2 as ANQGSEA. Trimming cost V 7 bases and J 12 bases, with 13 bases left between them. The CDR3 runs 10 residues. CDR3 nucleotides: TGCAGCGGGGCTCAACATCGGCAGTTCTTC. It yields the protein CSGAQHRQFF.

V usage is TRBV18 and J usage is TRBJ1-2; 7 nucleotides match TRBD1. Germline CDR1 and CDR2: KGHSH and LQKENI. CDR3 length equals 15 residues. V lost 3 bases, J lost 4 bases, and 8 bases stayed unmatched. In DNA form, the CDR3 reads TGTGCCAGCTCACCGCCGGGACAGCTTATCTATGGCTACACCTTC. Translated: CASSPPGQLIYGYTF.

This chain uses TRBV10-3 with TRBJ2-3; D may match TRBD1 or TRBD2 (5 bases each). V was pared by 6 bases and J by 2 bases, with 6 bases between. The CDR3 is made up of 12 amino acids. Looked up from germline, CDR1 is ENHRY and CDR2 is SYGVKD. The CDR3 DNA reads as TGTGCCATCAGGGGGGACACAGATACGCAGTATTTT. Protein product: CAIRGDTDTQYF.

V and J are TRBV5-4 and TRBJ2-5; 7 bases align to TRBD2. V lost 5 bases, J lost 2 bases, and 9 bases stayed unmatched. The length of the CDR3 is 15 residues. The V gene's germline CDR1 is SGHNT and CDR2 YYREEE (reference sequence). CDR3 nucleotides: TGTGCCAGCAGAGACCTAGCGGAACCACAAGAGACCCAGTACTTC. Residues: CASRDLAEPQETQYF.

CDR3 loop: CAIRGDVAYEQYF. The CDR3, as DNA: TGTGCCATCAGGGGGGACGTCGCCTACGAGCAGTACTTC. The rearrangement joins TRBV10-3 to TRBJ2-7, with D possibly called TRBD1 or TRBD2 (5 bases each). Germline CDR1 reads ENHRY; CDR2 reads SYGVKD. V gave up 6 bases and J gave up 2 bases, with 11 bases separating them. The CDR3 is 13 residues long.

The chain combines TRBV6-1 with TRBJ2-3; no firm D call. Germline values: CDR1 MNHNS, CDR2 SASEGT. V was clipped by 0 bases and J by 1 base, with 8 bases between them. CDR3 length: 15 amino acids. Written as DNA, the CDR3 is TGTGCCAGCAGTGAAGCCAGCTATCGCACAGATACGCAGTATTTT. Translating gives CASSEASYRTDTQYF.

This clonotype has only one observation. The chain links TRBV5-6 to TRBJ2-3; possibly TRBD1 or TRBD2 for D (5 bases each). The CDR3 length is 15 residues. The V gene lost 4 bases and the J gene lost 2 bases, with 14 bases spanning the gap. CDR1 is SGHDT and CDR2 is YYEEEE in the germline V gene. The CDR3 DNA is TGTGCCAGCAGCCTCCGAGTAGGGACCACAGATACGCAGTATTTT. As protein: CASSLRVGTTDTQYF.

V gene TRBV5-1 combines with J gene TRBJ2-3, with D tentatively TRBD1 (6 bases). Germline-derived CDR1 and CDR2 are SGHRS and YFSETQ. Trimming pared 2 bases from V and 4 bases from J, leaving 11 bases between. This CDR3 has 14 amino acids. The CDR3 DNA reads TGCGCCAGCAGCTTACAGGGCGGCGCAGATACGCAGTATTTT. This encodes CASSLQGGADTQYF.

The chain is built from TRBV7-2 and TRBJ2-5; 13 bases fit TRBD2. Germline V gene lookup returns CDR1 SGHTA and CDR2 FQGNSA. J gave up 2 bases and V 3 bases, and 3 bases lay outside the gene matches. This CDR3 has 16 amino acids. CDR3 in DNA: TGTGCCAGCAGCTTTGGGACTAGCGGGAAACAAGAGACCCAGTACTTC. Translating it yields CASSFGTSGKQETQYF.